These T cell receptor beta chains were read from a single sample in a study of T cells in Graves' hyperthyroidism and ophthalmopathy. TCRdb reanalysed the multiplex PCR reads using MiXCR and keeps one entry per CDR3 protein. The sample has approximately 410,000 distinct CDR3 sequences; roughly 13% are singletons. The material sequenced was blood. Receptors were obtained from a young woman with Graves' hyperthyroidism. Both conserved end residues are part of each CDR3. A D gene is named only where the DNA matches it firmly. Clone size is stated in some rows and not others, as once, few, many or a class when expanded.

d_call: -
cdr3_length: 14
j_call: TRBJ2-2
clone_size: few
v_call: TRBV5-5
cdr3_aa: CASSSDGGLGELFF
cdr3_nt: TGTGCCAGCAGCTCCGACGGGGGGCTCGGGGAGCTGTTTTTT

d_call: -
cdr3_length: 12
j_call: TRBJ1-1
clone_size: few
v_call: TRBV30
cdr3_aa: CAWSRGDTEAFF
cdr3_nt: TGTGCCTGGAGTAGGGGGGACACTGAAGCTTTCTTT

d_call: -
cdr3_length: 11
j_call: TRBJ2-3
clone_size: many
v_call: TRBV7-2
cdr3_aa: CASSWKDTQYF
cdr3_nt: TGTGCCAGCAGCTGGAAGGATACGCAGTATTTT

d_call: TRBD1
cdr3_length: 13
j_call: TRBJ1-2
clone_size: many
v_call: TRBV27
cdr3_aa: CASSWPGGYGYTF
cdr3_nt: TGTGCCAGCAGTTGGCCAGGGGGCTATGGCTACACCTTC

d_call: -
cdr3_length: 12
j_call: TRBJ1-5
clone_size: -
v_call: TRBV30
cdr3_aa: CAWSDYNQPQHF
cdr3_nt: TGTGCCTGGAGCGACTACAATCAGCCCCAGCATTTT

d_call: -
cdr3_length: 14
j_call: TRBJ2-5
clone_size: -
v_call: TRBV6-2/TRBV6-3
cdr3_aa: CASSYMTGQETQYF
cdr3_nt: TGTGCCAGCAGTTACATGACAGGACAAGAGACCCAGTACTTC

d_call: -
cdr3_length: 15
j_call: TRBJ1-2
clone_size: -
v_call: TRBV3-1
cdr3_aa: CASSGTGGVRDGYTF
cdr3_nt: TGTGCCAGCAGCGGAACGGGGGGGGTTCGGGATGGCTACACCTTC

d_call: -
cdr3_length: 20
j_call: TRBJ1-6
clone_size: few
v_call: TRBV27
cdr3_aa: CASSLIPLHELSSYNSPLHF
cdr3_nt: TGTGCCAGCAGTTTAATCCCCCTGCATGAGCTCAGCTCCTATAATTCACCCCTCCACTTT

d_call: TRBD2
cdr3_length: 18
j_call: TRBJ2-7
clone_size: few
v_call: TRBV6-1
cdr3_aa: CASLRGLAGEHDGYEQYF
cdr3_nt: TGTGCCAGCTTAAGGGGTCTAGCGGGAGAACATGATGGTTACGAGCAGTACTTC

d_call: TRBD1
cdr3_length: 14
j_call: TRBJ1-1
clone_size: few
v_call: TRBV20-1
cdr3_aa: CSASIQGDSTEAFF
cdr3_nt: TGCAGTGCTAGTATACAGGGGGACAGCACTGAAGCTTTCTTT

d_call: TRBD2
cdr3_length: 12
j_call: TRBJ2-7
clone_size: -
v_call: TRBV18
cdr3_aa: CASSPTSAEQYF
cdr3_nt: TGTGCCAGCTCACCGACTAGCGCCGAGCAGTACTTC

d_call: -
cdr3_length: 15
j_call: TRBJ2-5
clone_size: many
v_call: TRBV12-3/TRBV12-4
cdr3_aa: CASGAGNPSQETQYF
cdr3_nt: TGTGCCAGCGGGGCAGGGAATCCTTCCCAAGAGACCCAGTACTTC

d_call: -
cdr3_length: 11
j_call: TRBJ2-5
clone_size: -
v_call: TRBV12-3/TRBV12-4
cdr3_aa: CASSDRGTQYF
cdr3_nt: TGTGCCAGCAGCGACCGGGGCACCCAGTACTTC

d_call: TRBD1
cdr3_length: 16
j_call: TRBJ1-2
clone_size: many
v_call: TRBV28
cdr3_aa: CASSFPPGQGEYGYTF
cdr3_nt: TGTGCCAGCAGTTTCCCACCGGGACAGGGTGAATATGGCTACACCTTC

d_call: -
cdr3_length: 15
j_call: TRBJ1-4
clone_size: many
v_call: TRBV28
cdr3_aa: CASSSTKGWNEKLFF
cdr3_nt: TGTGCCAGCAGCTCCACCAAAGGTTGGAATGAAAAACTGTTTTTT

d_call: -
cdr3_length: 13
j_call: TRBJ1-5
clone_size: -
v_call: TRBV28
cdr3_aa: CASSRNRNQPQHF
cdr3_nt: TGTGCCAGCAGTAGGAACCGCAATCAGCCCCAGCATTTT

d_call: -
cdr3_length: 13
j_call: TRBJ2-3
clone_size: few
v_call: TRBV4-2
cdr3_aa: CASSRSDGDTQYF
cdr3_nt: TGTGCCAGCAGCCGATCAGACGGGGATACGCAGTATTTT

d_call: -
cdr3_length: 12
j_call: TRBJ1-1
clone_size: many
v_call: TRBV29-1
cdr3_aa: CSVRGGAAEAFF
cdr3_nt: TGCAGCGTGCGGGGGGGGGCGGCTGAAGCTTTCTTT

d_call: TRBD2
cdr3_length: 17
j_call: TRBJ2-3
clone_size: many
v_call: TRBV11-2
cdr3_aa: CASSLGSLAASTDTQYF
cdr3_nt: TGTGCCAGCAGCTTAGGGTCTCTAGCGGCCAGCACAGATACGCAGTATTTT

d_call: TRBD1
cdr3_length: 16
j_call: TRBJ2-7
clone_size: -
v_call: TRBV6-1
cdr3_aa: CASSEAPGQGPYEQYF
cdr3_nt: TGTGCCAGCAGTGAAGCACCGGGACAGGGGCCCTACGAGCAGTACTTC

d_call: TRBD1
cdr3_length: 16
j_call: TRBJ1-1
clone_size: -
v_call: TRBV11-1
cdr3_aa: CASSRGQGGKNTEAFF
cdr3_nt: TGTGCCAGCAGCCGGGGACAGGGTGGGAAGAACACTGAAGCTTTCTTT

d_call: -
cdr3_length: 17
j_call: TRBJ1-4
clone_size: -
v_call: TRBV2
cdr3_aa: CASSELSPGATNEKLFF
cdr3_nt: TGTGCCAGCAGTGAGTTAAGTCCAGGCGCAACTAATGAAAAACTGTTTTTT

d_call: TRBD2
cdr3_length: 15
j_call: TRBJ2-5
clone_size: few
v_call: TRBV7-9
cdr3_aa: CASSLGTSVLETQYF
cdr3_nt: TGTGCCAGCAGCTTAGGGACTAGCGTACTAGAGACCCAGTACTTC

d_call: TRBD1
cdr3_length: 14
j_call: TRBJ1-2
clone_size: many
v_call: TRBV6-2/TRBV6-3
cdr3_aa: CASSYSTGRYGYTF
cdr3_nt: TGTGCCAGCAGTTACTCGACAGGGAGGTATGGCTACACCTTC

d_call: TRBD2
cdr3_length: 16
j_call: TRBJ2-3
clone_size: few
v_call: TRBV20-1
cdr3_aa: CSASPTSGASTDTQYF
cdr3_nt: TGCAGTGCTAGTCCGACTAGCGGGGCTAGCACAGATACGCAGTATTTT

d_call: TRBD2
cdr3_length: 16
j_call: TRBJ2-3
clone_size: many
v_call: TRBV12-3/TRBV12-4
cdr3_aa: CASSLRGLAGADTQYF
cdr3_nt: TGTGCCAGCAGTTTAAGGGGACTAGCGGGAGCAGATACGCAGTATTTT